This T cell receptor (beta chain) was retrieved from a study of shared clonotypes between healthy human individuals. Study as a whole: Each donor's CD8 memory used one plate, CD8 naive two, each CD4 subset three.

The repertoire was sequenced with immunoSEQ multiplex PCR; TCRdb's copy has only in-frame clones and lacks some. Of 2 million to 2.5 million clones listed, 85% to 95% are singletons. Findings of the study overall: Non-shared clonotypes had lower generation probabilities than those shared by all four donors. Expectations were that clonotype sharing among donors would be affected by sequencing depth.

Comments on this clone: What it binds is unknown.

Germline V lookup: CDR1 SEHNR, CDR2 FQNEAQ (reference sequence). This CDR3 spans 15 amino acids. The ends were cut back, 8 bases at V and 5 bases at J, with 19 bases in the middle. In the CD4+ fraction, cells were divided into CD45RA+ naive and CD45RA-negative memory subsets. Material: naive CD4+ T cells from PBMCs. Documented subset: CD45RA+ positively selected. The receptor comes from a man aged 18 to 29 in good health. Some clones in this sample may be carry-over from other donors' samples. The V and J genes are TRBV7-9 and TRBJ1-3, with D possibly being TRBD1 (5 bases). CDR3 sequence: CASGSAGGTRNTIYF. CDR3 nucleotides: TGTGCCAGCGGTTCAGCGGGGGGAACCAGAAACACCATATATTTT.